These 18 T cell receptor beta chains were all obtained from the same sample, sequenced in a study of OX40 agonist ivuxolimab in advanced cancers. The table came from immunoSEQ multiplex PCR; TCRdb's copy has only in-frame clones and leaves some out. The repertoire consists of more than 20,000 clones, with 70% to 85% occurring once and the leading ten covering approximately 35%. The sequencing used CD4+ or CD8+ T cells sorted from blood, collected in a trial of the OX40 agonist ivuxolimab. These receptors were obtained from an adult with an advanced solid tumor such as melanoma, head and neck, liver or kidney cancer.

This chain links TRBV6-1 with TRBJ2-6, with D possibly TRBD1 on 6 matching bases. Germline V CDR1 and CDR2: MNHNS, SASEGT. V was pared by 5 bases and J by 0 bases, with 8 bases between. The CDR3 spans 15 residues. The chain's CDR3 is CASSTGSSGANVLTF. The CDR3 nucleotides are TGTGCCAGCAGTACAGGGAGCTCTGGGGCCAACGTCCTGACTTTC.

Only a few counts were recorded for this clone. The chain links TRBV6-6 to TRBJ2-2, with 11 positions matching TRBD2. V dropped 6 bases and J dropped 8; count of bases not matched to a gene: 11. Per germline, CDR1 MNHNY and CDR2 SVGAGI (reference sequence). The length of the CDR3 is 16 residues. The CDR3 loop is CASSLLAGASKGELFF. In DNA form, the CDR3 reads TGTGCCAGCAGCCTACTAGCGGGGGCTTCAAAAGGGGAGCTGTTTTTT.

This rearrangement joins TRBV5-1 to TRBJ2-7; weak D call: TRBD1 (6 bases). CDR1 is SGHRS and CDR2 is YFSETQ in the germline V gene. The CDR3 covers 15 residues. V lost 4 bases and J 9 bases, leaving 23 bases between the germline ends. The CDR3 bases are TGCGCCAGCAGCAGGGATCAAACTACAGGGTTCGGGCAGTACTTC. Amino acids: CASSRDQTTGFGQYF. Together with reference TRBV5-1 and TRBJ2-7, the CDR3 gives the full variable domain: KAGVTQTPRYLIKTRGQQVTLSCSPISGHRSVSWYQQTPGQGLQFLFEYFSETQRNKGNFPGRFSGRQFSNSRSEMNVSTLELGDSALYLCASSRDQTTGFGQYFGPGTRLTVT.

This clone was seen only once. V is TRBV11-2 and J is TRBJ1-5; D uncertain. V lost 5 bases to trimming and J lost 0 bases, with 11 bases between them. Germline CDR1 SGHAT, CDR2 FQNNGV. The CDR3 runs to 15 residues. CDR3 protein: CASSRTRDSNQPQHF. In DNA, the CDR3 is TGTGCCAGCAGCCGTACTCGGGATAGCAATCAGCCCCAGCATTTT.

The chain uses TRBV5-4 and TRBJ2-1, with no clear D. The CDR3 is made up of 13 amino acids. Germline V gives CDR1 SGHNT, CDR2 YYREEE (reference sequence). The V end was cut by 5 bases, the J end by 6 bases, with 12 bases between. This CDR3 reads CASSYSGGNEQFF. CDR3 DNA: TGTGCCAGCAGTTACTCGGGTGGCAATGAGCAGTTCTTC.

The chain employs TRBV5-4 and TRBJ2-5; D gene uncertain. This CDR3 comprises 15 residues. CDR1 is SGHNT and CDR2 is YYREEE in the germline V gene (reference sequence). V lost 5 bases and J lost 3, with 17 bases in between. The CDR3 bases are TGTGCCAGCAGACCTGGGCCTCGGGCAGAAGAGACCCAGTACTTC. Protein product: CASRPGPRAEETQYF.

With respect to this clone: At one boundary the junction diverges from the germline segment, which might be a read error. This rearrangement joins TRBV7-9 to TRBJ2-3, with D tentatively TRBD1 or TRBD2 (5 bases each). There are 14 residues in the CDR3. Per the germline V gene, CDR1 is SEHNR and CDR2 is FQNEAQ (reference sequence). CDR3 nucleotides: TGTGCCAGCAGTTTAGTTCCGGGACCAGATACGCAGTATTTT. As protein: CASSLVPGPDTQYF.

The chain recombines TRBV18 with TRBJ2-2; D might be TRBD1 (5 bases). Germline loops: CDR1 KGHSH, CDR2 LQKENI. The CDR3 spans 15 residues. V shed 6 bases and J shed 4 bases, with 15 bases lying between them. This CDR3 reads CASSPYDDSTGELFF. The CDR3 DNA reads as TGTGCCAGCTCGCCCTATGATGACAGCACCGGGGAGCTGTTTTTT.

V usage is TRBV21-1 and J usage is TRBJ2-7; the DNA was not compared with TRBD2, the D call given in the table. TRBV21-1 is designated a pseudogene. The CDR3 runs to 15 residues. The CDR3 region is CASSNWGDLGGEQYF. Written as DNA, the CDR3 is TGTGCCAGCAGCAACTGGGGCGACTTGGGAGGCGAGCAGTACTTC.

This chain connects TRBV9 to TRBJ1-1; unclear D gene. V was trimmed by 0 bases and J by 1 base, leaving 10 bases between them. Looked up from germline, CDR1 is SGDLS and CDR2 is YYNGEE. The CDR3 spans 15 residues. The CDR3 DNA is TGTGCCAGCAGCGTAGTTGAGGTTTCGAACACTGAAGCTTTCTTT. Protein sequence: CASSVVEVSNTEAFF. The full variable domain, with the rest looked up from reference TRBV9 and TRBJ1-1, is DSGVTQTPKHLITATGQRVTLRCSPRSGDLSVYWYQQSLDQGLQFLIQYYNGEERAKGNILERFSAQQFPDLHSELNLSSLELGDSALYFCASSVVEVSNTEAFFGQGTRLTVV.

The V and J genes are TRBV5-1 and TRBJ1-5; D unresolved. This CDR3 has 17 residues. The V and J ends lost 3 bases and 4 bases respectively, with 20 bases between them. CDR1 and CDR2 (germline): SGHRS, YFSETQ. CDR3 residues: CASSWARAAPENQPQHF. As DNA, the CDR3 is TGCGCCAGCAGCTGGGCCCGGGCAGCACCCGAAAATCAGCCCCAGCATTTT.

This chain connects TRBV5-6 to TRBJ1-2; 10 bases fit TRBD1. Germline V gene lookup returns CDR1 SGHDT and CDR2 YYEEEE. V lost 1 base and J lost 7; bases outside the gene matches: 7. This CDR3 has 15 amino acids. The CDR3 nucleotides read TGTGCCAGCAGCTTGCTGGGGACAGGGGAAATTGGCTACACCTTC. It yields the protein CASSLLGTGEIGYTF. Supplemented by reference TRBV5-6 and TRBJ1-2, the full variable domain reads DAGVTQSPTHLIKTRGQQVTLRCSPKSGHDTVSWYQQALGQGPQFIFQYYEEEERQRGNFPDRFSGHQFPNYSSELNVNALLLGDSALYLCASSLLGTGEIGYTFGSGTRLTVV.

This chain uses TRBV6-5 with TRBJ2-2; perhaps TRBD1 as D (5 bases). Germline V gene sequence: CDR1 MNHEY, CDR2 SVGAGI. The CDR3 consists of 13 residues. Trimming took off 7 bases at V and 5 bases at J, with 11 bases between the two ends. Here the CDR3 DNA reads TGTGCCAGCACCAAAGGGGAAACCGGGGAGCTGTTTTTT. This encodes CASTKGETGELFF.

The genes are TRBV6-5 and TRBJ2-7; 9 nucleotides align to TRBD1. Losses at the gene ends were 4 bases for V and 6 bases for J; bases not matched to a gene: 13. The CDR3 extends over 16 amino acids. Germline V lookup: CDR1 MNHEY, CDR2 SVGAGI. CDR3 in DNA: TGTGCCAGCAGTTCCCAGGGACAGGGAAAATTTGTCGAGCAGTACTTC. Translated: CASSSQGQGKFVEQYF.

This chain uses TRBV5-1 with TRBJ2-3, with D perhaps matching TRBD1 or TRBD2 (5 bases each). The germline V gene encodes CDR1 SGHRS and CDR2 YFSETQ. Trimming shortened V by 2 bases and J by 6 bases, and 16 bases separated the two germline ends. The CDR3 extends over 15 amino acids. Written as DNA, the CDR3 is TGCGCCAGCAGCTTAGTTGGGGGAGTCGGGGATACGCAGTATTTT. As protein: CASSLVGGVGDTQYF.

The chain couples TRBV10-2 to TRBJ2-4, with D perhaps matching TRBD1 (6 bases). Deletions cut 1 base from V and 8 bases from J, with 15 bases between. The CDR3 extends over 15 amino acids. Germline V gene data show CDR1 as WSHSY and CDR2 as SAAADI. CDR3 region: CASSEFHRVQDIQYF. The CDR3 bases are TGCGCCAGCAGTGAGTTTCACAGGGTGCAGGACATTCAGTACTTC.

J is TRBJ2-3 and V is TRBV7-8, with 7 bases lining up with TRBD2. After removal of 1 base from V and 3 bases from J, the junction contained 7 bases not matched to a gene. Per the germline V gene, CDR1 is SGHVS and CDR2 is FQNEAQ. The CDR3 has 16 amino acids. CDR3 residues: CASSLVASGGTDTQYF. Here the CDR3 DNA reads TGTGCCAGCAGCTTAGTTGCTAGCGGCGGGACAGATACGCAGTATTTT. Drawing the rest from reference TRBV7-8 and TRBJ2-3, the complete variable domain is GAGVSQSPRYKVAKRGQDVALRCDPISGHVSLFWYQQALGQGPEFLTYFQNEAQLDKSGLPSDRFFAERPEGSVSTLKIQRTQQEDSAVYLCASSLVASGGTDTQYFGPGTRLTVL.

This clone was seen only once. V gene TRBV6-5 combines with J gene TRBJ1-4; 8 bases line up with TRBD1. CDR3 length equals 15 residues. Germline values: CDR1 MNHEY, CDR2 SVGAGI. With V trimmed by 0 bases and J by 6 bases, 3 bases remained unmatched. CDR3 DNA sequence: TGTGCCAGCAGTTACTCATGGACAGGGTATGAAAAACTGTTTTTT. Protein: CASSYSWTGYEKLFF.